The 20 T cell receptor beta chains below all came from one sample that was sequenced in a study of T cells in tuberculosis. Thawed, overnight-rested PBMC were stained with GMM-loaded CD1B tetramer, viability dye and anti-CD3, then sorted. CD1B tetramers were loaded with Rhodococcus equi-derived C32 glucose monomycolate. Only in-frame clones appear in the TCRdb table, and some are missing; sequencing was by immunoSEQ multiplex PCR. The table shows roughly 92,000 clones, with roughly 88% occurring only once. The material sequenced was CD1b-GMM tetramer-negative cells sorted from PBMCs. Every receptor here comes from an adult woman with latent tuberculosis.

V gene TRBV4-1 combines with J gene TRBJ2-5; the D gene is possibly TRBD2 (5 bases). This CDR3 is built from 14 residues. The V and J ends lost 2 bases and 5 bases respectively, with 12 bases between them. Germline CDR1 and CDR2: MGHRA and YSYEKL. The CDR3 here is CASSQHGGEETQYF. The CDR3 DNA reads TGCGCCAGCAGCCAACATGGTGGGGAGGAGACCCAGTACTTC.

V usage is TRBV11-2 and J usage is TRBJ1-6; 8 bases map to TRBD1. With V trimmed by 4 bases and J by 7 bases, 6 bases remained unmatched. The CDR3 has 15 residues. Per germline, CDR1 SGHAT and CDR2 FQNNGV. The CDR3 sequence: CASSSGTGLNSPLHF. The CDR3 region has the DNA TGTGCCAGCAGCTCTGGGACAGGTCTAAATTCACCCCTCCACTTT.

The chain is built from TRBV5-6 and TRBJ2-5; 8 nucleotides agree with TRBD1. V gave up 4 bases and J gave up 0 bases; unmatched junction bases: 2. The CDR3 loop spans 14 amino acids. Germline values: CDR1 SGHDT, CDR2 YYEEEE. The CDR3 loop reads CASSQGAYQETQYF. The CDR3 DNA follows: TGTGCCAGCAGCCAGGGGGCTTACCAAGAGACCCAGTACTTC.

V is TRBV2 and J is TRBJ1-5; the match to TRBD1 covers 9 bases. The junction had 5 bases not matched to a gene; V was cut back by 5 bases and J by 3 bases. The germline V gene has CDR1 SNHLY and CDR2 FYNNEI. The CDR3 is 15 amino acids. The CDR3 reads CASSRDRAANQPQHF. The CDR3 DNA follows: TGTGCCAGCAGTCGGGACAGGGCCGCCAATCAGCCCCAGCATTTT.

The V gene is TRBV5-6, the J gene TRBJ1-1, with TRBD1 matching over 8 bases. Germline CDR1 is SGHDT and CDR2 is YYEEEE. This CDR3 is built from 16 residues. V lost 2 bases to trimming and J lost 0 bases; unmatched junction nucleotides: 6. The CDR3 nucleotides read TGTGCCAGCAGCTTAACCTGGGACAGGTTGAACACTGAAGCTTTCTTT. Residues: CASSLTWDRLNTEAFF.

This clone was recorded once. The V gene is TRBV28, the J gene TRBJ1-4; D not resolved. The CDR3 length is 14 residues. Trimming stripped 6 bases from V and 7 bases from J, with 15 bases between. Germline loops: CDR1 MDHEN, CDR2 SYDVKM. The CDR3 sequence: CASRTDKFLEKLFF. CDR3 sequence (DNA): TGTGCCAGCAGGACCGACAAATTCCTTGAAAAACTGTTTTTT. The full variable domain, rest sourced from reference TRBV28 and TRBJ1-4, is DVKVTQSSRYLVKRTGEKVFLECVQDMDHENMFWYRQDPGLGLRLIYFSYDVKMKEKGDIPEGYSVSREKKERFSLILESASTNQTSMYLCASRTDKFLEKLFFGSGTQLSVL.

The chain recombines TRBV1 with TRBJ1-2; the DNA was not used to check the table's D call, TRBD1. TRBV1 corresponds to a pseudogene. This CDR3 contains 17 residues. The DNA of the CDR3 is TGCACCAGCAGCCAAGAAATACGGACAGCGACTAACTATGGCTACACCTTC. It encodes CTSSQEIRTATNYGYTF.

The chain recombines TRBV5-6 with TRBJ2-1; maybe TRBD1 (6 bases). Trimming took 3 bases from V and 7 from J, leaving 14 bases between them. The CDR3 is 14 residues long. The germline V gene encodes CDR1 SGHDT and CDR2 YYEEEE. The CDR3 bases are TGTGCCAGCAGCTCTGAGGACAGAAGGAATGAGCAGTTCTTC. As protein: CASSSEDRRNEQFF.

This chain connects TRBV14 to TRBJ2-2; possible D gene TRBD1, 5 bases. The CDR3 runs 15 residues. From germline, CDR1 is SGHDN and CDR2 FVKESK. The V and J ends lost 4 bases and 1 base respectively, with 10 bases between them. The CDR3 DNA is TGTGCCAGCAGCCGGGGAACAGGGAACACCGGGGAGCTGTTTTTT. Amino acid sequence: CASSRGTGNTGELFF.

The chain couples TRBV7-6 to TRBJ1-1; D ambiguous. Germline CDR1 is SGHVS and CDR2 is FNYEAQ. The CDR3 extends over 13 amino acids. Trimming shortened V by 5 bases and J by 7 bases, and 14 bases separated the two germline ends. CDR3 sequence: CASSLGRGCEAFF. CDR3 in DNA: TGTGCCAGCAGCCTCGGACGGGGTTGTGAAGCTTTCTTT.

The chain couples TRBV7-9 to TRBJ2-3, with 10 positions matching TRBD2. This CDR3 region has 17 residues. The germline CDR1 and CDR2 sequences are SEHNR and FQNEAQ (reference sequence). The J segment lost 6 bases and the V segment lost 1 base, leaving 10 bases of the junction unmatched. CDR3 sequence: CASSLGTSGTQGDTQYF. In DNA form, the CDR3 reads TGTGCCAGCAGCTTAGGGACTAGCGGAACACAAGGCGATACGCAGTATTTT.

The chain links TRBV25-1 to TRBJ2-7, with D tentatively TRBD2 (5 bases). Germline V lookup: CDR1 MGHDK, CDR2 SYGVNS. The CDR3 runs 11 residues. Deletions cut 7 bases from V and 5 bases from J, with 9 bases between. In DNA form, the CDR3 reads TGTGCCAGCAACGAGGGCCACGAGCAGTACTTC. Translating it yields CASNEGHEQYF.

The rearrangement uses TRBV6-5 and TRBJ2-1; 10 bases match TRBD2. Germline loops: CDR1 MNHEY, CDR2 SVGAGI. J gave up 4 bases and V 6 bases, and 6 bases lay outside the gene matches. The length of the CDR3 is 15 residues. The DNA for the CDR3 is TGTGCCAGCAGCCCCCAAGCGGGGGGGTACAATGAGCAGTTCTTC. Translation: CASSPQAGGYNEQFF.

This clone was recorded once. V is TRBV5-4 and J is TRBJ1-2, with 11 bases lining up with TRBD1. The CDR3 spans 15 residues. After removal of 4 bases from V and 2 bases from J, the junction contained 4 bases not matched to a gene. In germline, CDR1 is SGHNT, CDR2 YYREEE (reference sequence). The CDR3 nucleotides read TGTGCCAGCAGCCTATGGACAGGGGGCAACTATGGCTACACCTTC. Residues: CASSLWTGGNYGYTF. The full variable domain, with the rest looked up from reference TRBV5-4 and TRBJ1-2, is ETGVTQSPTHLIKTRGQQVTLRCSSQSGHNTVSWYQQALGQGPQFIFQYYREEENGRGNFPPRFSGLQFPNYSSELNVNALELDDSALYLCASSLWTGGNYGYTFGSGTRLTVV.

This clone was picked up one time. The CDR3 DNA reads as TGCGCCAGCAGCGTGGGACAGGGGAGGGACTATGGCTACACCTTC. This sequence encodes CASSVGQGRDYGYTF. V and J are TRBV5-1 and TRBJ1-2, with TRBD1 identical over 10 bases. The trim removed 4 bases at V and 3 bases at J, leaving 6 bases unmatched. There are 15 residues in the CDR3. Per germline, CDR1 SGHRS and CDR2 YFSETQ. Using reference TRBV5-1 and TRBJ1-2 for the parts outside the CDR3, the full variable domain is KAGVTQTPRYLIKTRGQQVTLSCSPISGHRSVSWYQQTPGQGLQFLFEYFSETQRNKGNFPGRFSGRQFSNSRSEMNVSTLELGDSALYLCASSVGQGRDYGYTFGSGTRLTVV.

The chain has TRBV5-8 and TRBJ2-2, with TRBD1 as a possible D gene (6 bases). This CDR3 has 17 residues. V shed 5 bases and J shed 7 bases, with 24 bases lying between them. Per germline, CDR1 SGHTS and CDR2 YDEGEE. The CDR3 region is CASRSHVDRRWIGELFF. The CDR3 nucleotides are TGTGCCAGCAGATCCCACGTTGACAGGAGGTGGATCGGGGAGCTGTTTTTT.

The chain has TRBV4-3 and TRBJ2-5; TRBD2 matches 10 bases. The germline V gene has CDR1 LGHNA and CDR2 YSLEER. This CDR3 contains 15 residues. The V segment lost 0 bases and the J segment 4 bases; nucleotides outside the gene matches: 2. In DNA form, the CDR3 reads TGCGCCAGCAGCCAAGATACTAGCGGGGCAGAGACCCAGTACTTC. Translation gives CASSQDTSGAETQYF.

The chain links TRBV7-8 to TRBJ2-3; D ambiguous. The CDR3 length is 14 residues. Germline V gene lookup returns CDR1 SGHVS and CDR2 FQNEAQ. V was shortened by 5 bases and J by 2 bases, with 11 bases between the two germline ends. The CDR3 loop is CASSLWLLTDTQYF. CDR3 DNA sequence: TGTGCCAGCAGCCTTTGGCTTCTCACAGATACGCAGTATTTT.

The CDR3 DNA is TGCGCCAGCAGCTTGGAAATAGCGGGGGGACTTCCCTACAATGAGCAGTTCTTC. The encoded protein is CASSLEIAGGLPYNEQFF. The V gene is TRBV5-1, the J gene TRBJ2-1; the match to TRBD2 covers 10 bases. Unmatched junction bases numbered 8, after V lost 0 bases and J lost 2 bases. The CDR3 consists of 18 residues. The germline V gene has CDR1 SGHRS and CDR2 YFSETQ.

The chain carries TRBV6-6 and TRBJ2-3; the match to TRBD1 covers 8 bases. Looked up from germline, CDR1 is MNHNY and CDR2 is SVGAGI (reference sequence). The CDR3 runs 16 residues. V shed 7 bases and J 0 bases; nucleotides not matched to a gene: 9. In DNA form, the CDR3 reads TGTGCCAGCACCAGGACAGGGCGCATTAGCACAGATACGCAGTATTTT. It is translated as CASTRTGRISTDTQYF.